This T cell receptor beta chain was captured by sequencing in a study of vaccination effects on CD4 cells after COVID-19. The protocol was immunoSEQ multiplex PCR, while the TCRdb copy is restricted to in-frame clones and leaves out a portion. The sample holds approximately 70,000 clones, roughly 79% seen once. This CDR3 contains 15 residues. CDR1 is LNHDA, CDR2 SQIVND, per germline (reference sequence). Trimming shortened V by 7 bases and J by 1 base, and 14 bases separated the two germline ends. Antigen-specific CD4+ T cells were expanded (with viral peptide pools) by the ViraFEST assay ahead of sequencing. Subsequent to a culture period of around eleven days, CD4+ T cells were isolated. Each participant was administered two doses of either the BNT162b2 or the mRNA-1273 vaccine. Notes on this clone: Its target is unknown.

The TCR was taken from a human donor who received a COVID-19 vaccine. V gene TRBV19 combines with J gene TRBJ1-5; possibly TRBD1 for D (5 bases). The specimen comprised CD4+ T cells from PBMCs cultured with HCoV-OC43 spike peptides, sampled after COVID-19 vaccination. Subset: HCoV-OC43 spike overlapping peptide pool stimulation. The CDR3 sequence is CASNRKGLSNQPQHF. CDR3 DNA sequence: TGTGCCAGTAACCGCAAGGGGCTAAGCAATCAGCCCCAGCATTTT.